The clone carrying this T cell receptor beta chain was counted a few times. This sample includes further DNA sequences coding for the same CDR3. The data originate from a study of blood T cell repertoires in COVID-19. Study-level information: There were acute and convalescent COVID-19 samples, and they came from the United States, Italy and Spain. The analysed material was cDNA or gDNA that came from T cells, B-cell-depleted T cells, or PBMCs.

Each participant's cohort was designated according to participant-reported clinical history. Trimming took off 2 bases at V and 0 bases at J, with 8 bases between the two ends. Germline V gene sequence: CDR1 ENHRY, CDR2 SYGVKD. CDR3 length: 15 amino acids. How the authors handled the data: Amplification of reference gene primers was used by the study to estimate nucleated cell counts. The repertoire was sequenced with immunoSEQ multiplex PCR; TCRdb's copy has only in-frame clones and lacks some. Clone size and the V and J calls come from that table; the DNA yielded D and trimming. The table lists 310,000 or so clones, roughly 90% of them singletons.

The sample was PBMCs or T cells enriched from blood (not recorded which). The chain uses TRBV10-3 and TRBJ1-5; D is ambiguous. This clonotype was obtained from a woman aged 18-29 years with acute COVID-19. CDR3 nucleotide sequence: TGTGCCATCAGTGAGGGGAGGAATAGCAATCAGCCCCAGCATTTT. This sequence encodes CAISEGRNSNQPQHF.